The 20 T cell receptor beta chains reported below all come from one sample, sequenced in a study of T-cell memory formation after mild COVID-19. Each CDR3 protein is one row after TCRdb ran MiXCR on the 5' RACE reads. The data contain about 190,000 distinct CDR3 sequences, about 16% of them singletons. The sample taken for sequencing was PBMCs or a T cell subset sorted from them (not recorded which). The receptors stem from an adult woman who had mild COVID-19 (a few samples of this study predate the infection). Cell type and time point are not known.

The rearrangement joins TRBV5-5 to TRBJ2-7; no clear D gene. This CDR3 comprises 16 residues. The V end was cut by 3 bases, the J end by 5 bases, with 21 bases between. Germline assignment: CDR1 SGHKS and CDR2 YYEKEE (reference sequence). CDR3: CASSSKAYPSSNEQYF. The DNA for the CDR3 is TGTGCCAGCAGCTCCAAAGCGTACCCCTCGTCTAACGAGCAGTACTTC.

The table lists this clonotype with a few counts. This chain uses TRBV10-3 with TRBJ2-5; D may be TRBD1 (5 bases). The CDR3 is 13 residues long. The V end lost 2 bases, the J end lost 5 bases, and 9 bases lay between the germline ends. Germline loops: CDR1 ENHRY, CDR2 SYGVKD. The CDR3 nucleotides are TGTGCCATCAGTGAGCAGGGTCGGGAGACCCAGTACTTC. This sequence encodes CAISEQGRETQYF.

This clonotype was counted only a few times. The chain uses TRBV7-2 and TRBJ2-3; a possible D gene is TRBD2 (6 bases). The V gene's germline CDR1 is SGHTA and CDR2 FQGNSA. This CDR3 spans 13 amino acids. V lost 5 bases and J 4 bases, leaving 10 bases between the germline ends. Here the CDR3 reads CASSISGADTQYF. CDR3 coding DNA: TGTGCCAGCAGCATCTCGGGGGCAGATACGCAGTATTTT.

This clonotype appeared a few times. The chain is built from TRBV10-3 and TRBJ1-1, with D hard to call. CDR3 length: 13 residues. The germline V gene encodes CDR1 ENHRY and CDR2 SYGVKD. Trimming removed 6 bases at V and 1 base at J, with 9 bases between. The CDR3 nucleotides are TGTGCCATCAGACCGGACCCGAACACTGAAGCTTTCTTT. It yields the protein CAIRPDPNTEAFF.

The sample holds a few counts of this clonotype. The chain has TRBV5-5 and TRBJ2-4; D call uncertain. CDR1 and CDR2 from the germline V gene are SGHKS and YYEKEE (reference sequence). V lost 2 bases and J lost 10, with 16 bases in between. The CDR3 covers 14 residues. CDR3 residues: CASSLIRAQGIQYF. The CDR3 nucleotides are TGTGCCAGCAGCTTAATCCGGGCCCAAGGGATTCAGTACTTC. Variable domain in full (rest from reference TRBV5-5 and TRBJ2-4): DAGVTQSPTHLIKTRGQQVTLRCSPISGHKSVSWYQQVLGQGPQFIFQYYEKEERGRGNFPDRFSARQFPNYSSELNVNALLLGDSALYLCASSLIRAQGIQYFGAGTRLSVL.

This clonotype has a handful of counts. The rearrangement joins TRBV4-1 to TRBJ2-1; tentatively, D is TRBD1 (6 bases). Germline lookup yields CDR1 MGHRA and CDR2 YSYEKL. The V end lost 1 base, the J end lost 8 bases, and 15 bases lay between the germline ends. The CDR3 contains 15 residues. The CDR3 spells CASSQAWDIRHEQFF. The CDR3 coding sequence is TGCGCCAGCAGCCAAGCCTGGGACATTAGGCATGAGCAGTTCTTC.

This clonotype has at least ten counts. V is TRBV12-3 or TRBV12-4 and J is TRBJ1-5; D is unresolved. V lost 0 bases, J lost 5 bases, and 11 bases lay in between. The CDR3 extends over 15 amino acids. Here the CDR3 DNA reads TGTGCCAGCAGTTTAGCGATGAGTTATCATCAGCCCCAGCATTTT. The encoded protein is CASSLAMSYHQPQHF.

The rearrangement uses TRBV7-2 and TRBJ1-1; unclear D gene. V dropped 5 bases and J dropped 3 bases, with 13 bases sitting between them. CDR1 SGHTA and CDR2 FQGNSA come from the germline V gene. The CDR3 covers 14 residues. CDR3: CASSPRLGDTEAFF. In DNA, the CDR3 is TGTGCCAGCAGCCCGCGACTCGGTGACACTGAAGCTTTCTTT.

V is TRBV7-9 and J is TRBJ1-1; 9 bases line up with TRBD1. Germline assignment: CDR1 SEHNR and CDR2 FQNEAQ (reference sequence). CDR3 length equals 17 residues. V gave up 5 bases and J gave up 4 bases; unmatched junction bases: 14. The DNA for the CDR3 is TGTGCCAGCAGCCACGGACAGGAGAAGGGACAGGGCACTGAAGCTTTCTTT. Encoded protein: CASSHGQEKGQGTEAFF. Using reference TRBV7-9 and TRBJ1-1 for the parts outside the CDR3, the full variable domain is DTGVSQNPRHKITKRGQNVTFRCDPISEHNRLYWYRQTLGQGPEFLTYFQNEAQLEKSRLLSDRFSAERPKGSFSTLEIQRTEQGDSAMYLCASSHGQEKGQGTEAFFGQGTRLTVV.

This clonotype has a handful of counts. The chain has TRBV20-1 and TRBJ1-1, with a weak D call TRBD1 (6 bases). V lost 6 bases to trimming and J lost 6 bases, with 17 bases between them. CDR1 and CDR2 from the germline V gene are DFQATT and SNEGSKA (reference sequence). The CDR3 consists of 13 residues. CDR3 sequence reads: CSALLSGGAEAFF. CDR3 nucleotide sequence: TGCAGTGCCCTACTTTCCGGGGGCGCTGAAGCTTTCTTT.

The V gene is TRBV19, the J gene TRBJ1-1; D gene unclear. Between the trimmed V and J ends, which lost 1 base and 4 bases, there was a span of 19 bases. The CDR3 has 17 amino acids. Germline V lookup: CDR1 LNHDA, CDR2 SQIVND (reference sequence). CDR3 in amino acids: CASSIALMRTRATEAFF. The CDR3 DNA sequence: TGTGCCAGTAGTATAGCCCTAATGCGGACCCGGGCCACTGAAGCTTTCTTT.

The rearrangement joins TRBV7-9 to TRBJ2-3; D possibly corresponds to TRBD2 (6 bases). The V and J ends lost 10 bases and 2 bases respectively, with 13 bases between them. The germline gives CDR1 SEHNR, CDR2 FQNEAQ (reference sequence). This CDR3 has 13 amino acids. The CDR3 DNA sequence: TGTGCCAATCAGGCGGGGAACACAGATACGCAGTATTTT. This gives the protein CANQAGNTDTQYF.

This clonotype was counted many times. The V gene is TRBV5-1, the J gene TRBJ1-1; TRBD1 agrees at 10 bases. Germline V CDR1 and CDR2: SGHRS, YFSETQ. The V and J ends lost 3 bases and 4 bases, in that order; junction bases with no gene match: 12. There are 17 residues in the CDR3. CDR3 residues: CASSSGTGVMRSTEAFF. CDR3 coding DNA: TGCGCCAGCAGCTCCGGGACAGGGGTAATGCGGAGCACTGAAGCTTTCTTT.

CDR3 protein: CASSRRQGPSYEQYF. Written as DNA, the CDR3 is TGTGCCAGCAGTAGAAGACAGGGGCCATCCTACGAGCAGTACTTC. The chain employs TRBV6-2 or TRBV6-3 and TRBJ2-7; 8 nucleotides line up with TRBD1. This CDR3 spans 15 amino acids. Germline loops: CDR1 MNHEY, CDR2 SVGEGT. After removal of 5 bases from V and 1 base from J, the junction contained 7 bases not matched to a gene.

This clonotype showed up many times. The chain links TRBV4-2 to TRBJ1-3; D remains unclear. Germline lookup yields CDR1 LGHNA and CDR2 YNFKEQ. The V gene lost 3 bases and the J gene lost 4 bases, with 4 bases spanning the gap. The CDR3 length is 12 residues. The DNA of the CDR3 is TGTGCCAGCAGCCACGAGGGAAACACCATATATTTT. Protein product: CASSHEGNTIYF.

The chain has TRBV4-1 and TRBJ1-3; a weak D match, TRBD1 (6 bases). Looked up from germline, CDR1 is MGHRA and CDR2 is YSYEKL. Between the trimmed V and J ends, which lost 1 base and 0 bases, there was a span of 16 bases. The CDR3 length is 18 residues. CDR3 sequence reads: CASSQGRQSGASGNTIYF. The CDR3 DNA reads as TGCGCCAGCAGCCAAGGGAGACAGTCGGGGGCCTCTGGAAACACCATATATTTT.

This clonotype has ten or more counts. DNA for the CDR3: TGTGCCACCAGCAGCAACATCGGGGGGTACGAGCAGTACTTC. Translation gives CATSSNIGGYEQYF. The chain couples TRBV15 to TRBJ2-7; 7 bases fit TRBD2. The length of the CDR3 is 14 residues. The V gene end was trimmed by 3 bases and the J gene end by 4 bases; junction bases not matched to a gene: 6. Germline-derived CDR1 and CDR2 are LNHNV and YYDKDF (reference sequence).

This clonotype has only a few counts. The rearrangement joins TRBV4-2 to TRBJ1-2; 7 bases fit TRBD1. The CDR3 extends over 17 amino acids. The V segment lost 0 bases and the J segment 4 bases; nucleotides outside the gene matches: 11. Per germline, CDR1 LGHNA and CDR2 YNFKEQ. In DNA form, the CDR3 reads TGTGCCAGCAGCCAAGAGCCGAACAGGGGCGGGAGCTATGGCTACACCTTC. It is translated as CASSQEPNRGGSYGYTF.

The J gene is TRBJ1-2, the V gene TRBV24-1, with D unresolved. The germline V and J ends were trimmed by 4 bases and 3 bases, with 11 bases remaining between them. Germline V gene sequence: CDR1 KGHDR, CDR2 SFDVKD. The CDR3 length is 14 residues. The CDR3 loop reads CATSDPDIYYGYTF. As DNA, the CDR3 is TGTGCCACCAGTGACCCCGACATTTACTATGGCTACACCTTC.

The chain has TRBV20-1 and TRBJ1-2; a possible D gene is TRBD1 (5 bases). With 4 bases removed from V and 5 bases from J, the gap between germline ends came to 14 bases. This CDR3 is 13 amino acids long. Per germline, CDR1 DFQATT and CDR2 SNEGSKA (reference sequence). In DNA, the CDR3 is TGCAGTGCTATGCCGACAGCGAGATATGGCTACACCTTC. Amino acid sequence: CSAMPTARYGYTF.